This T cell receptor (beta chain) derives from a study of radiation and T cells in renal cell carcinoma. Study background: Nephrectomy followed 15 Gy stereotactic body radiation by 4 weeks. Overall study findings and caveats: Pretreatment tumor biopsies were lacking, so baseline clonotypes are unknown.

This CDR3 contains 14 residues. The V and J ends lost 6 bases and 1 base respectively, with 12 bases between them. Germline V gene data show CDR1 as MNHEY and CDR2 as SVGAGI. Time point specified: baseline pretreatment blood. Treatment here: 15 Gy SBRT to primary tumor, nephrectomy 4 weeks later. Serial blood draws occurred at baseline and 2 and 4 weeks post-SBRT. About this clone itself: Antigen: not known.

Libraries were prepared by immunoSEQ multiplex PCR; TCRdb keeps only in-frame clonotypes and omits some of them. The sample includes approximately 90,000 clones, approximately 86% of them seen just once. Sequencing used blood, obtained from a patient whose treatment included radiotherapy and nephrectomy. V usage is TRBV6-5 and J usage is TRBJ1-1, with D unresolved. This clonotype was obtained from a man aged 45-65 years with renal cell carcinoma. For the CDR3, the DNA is TGTGCCAGCAGCCCTCTACAGCAGAACACTGAAGCTTTCTTT. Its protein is CASSPLQQNTEAFF.